This entry concerns a single T cell receptor (beta chain). The data derive from a study of control samples from healthy donors and cancer patients. Clones were read by immunoSEQ multiplex PCR, and TCRdb kept only the in-frame ones, dropping some. Of 100,000 to 150,000 clones listed, approximately 92% are singletons. CDR3 size: 14 residues. The V end was cut by 4 bases, the J end by 4 bases, with 13 bases between. From germline, CDR1 is LGHDT and CDR2 YNNKEL (reference sequence). This rearrangement joins TRBV3-1 (or the pseudogene TRBV3-2) to TRBJ1-1; D is unclear. Input material: PBMCs. This TCR came from a man older than 75 with head and neck cancer. The CDR3 here is CASSPDVQITEAFF. The CDR3 nucleotides are TGTGCCAGCAGCCCCGACGTGCAGATCACTGAAGCTTTCTTT.